One and the same sample provided the 26 T cell receptor beta chains below, sequenced in a study of T cell clusters in autoimmune cytopenias. Each sample's input was 250 ng genomic DNA, some 34,000 genome equivalents. Multiplex touch-down PCR amplified TRB using TRB-A and TRB-B pools in one tube. TCRdb processed the multiplex PCR reads again and assigns one entry to each CDR3 protein, with no DNA. There are 3,000 to 3,500 distinct CDR3 sequences in the sample, with less than 5.5% held by the top ten. Material: peripheral blood. The receptors here all came from a human donor with an autoimmune cytopenia or autoimmune hepatitis (not recorded which).

This CDR3 reads CASSQRNSPLHF. The V gene is TRBV27, the J gene TRBJ1-6. The V gene's germline CDR1 is MNHEY and CDR2 SMNVEV (reference sequence). CDR3 size: 12 residues.

The genes are TRBV20-1 and TRBJ2-7. Germline V CDR1 and CDR2: DFQATT, SNEGSKA (reference sequence). The length of the CDR3 is 13 residues. This CDR3 reads CSAYGRNSYEQYF.

In terms of frequency, this clonotype is medium-sized (0.01 to 0.1%). The V gene is TRBV20-1, the J gene TRBJ2-2; without DNA, the TCRdb call of TRBD2 cannot be checked. The CDR3 covers 17 residues. Germline CDR1 is DFQATT and CDR2 is SNEGSKA (reference sequence). This chain's CDR3 is CSARTWSGRLNTGELFF.

This clonotype ranks as medium-sized (0.01 to 0.1%) in terms of frequency. J is TRBJ2-5 and V is TRBV27; TCRdb's D call of TRBD1 is untestable without DNA. The CDR3 totals 13 residues. Germline assignment: CDR1 MNHEY and CDR2 SMNVEV (reference sequence). This CDR3 reads CASTPRGPGTQYF.

This clonotype is deemed medium-sized (0.01 to 0.1%) by its frequency. This chain joins TRBV27 and TRBJ1-1. Per germline, CDR1 MNHEY and CDR2 SMNVEV (reference sequence). The CDR3 loop spans 14 amino acids. CDR3 region: CASSLAGANTEAFF.

This clonotype is classed as medium-sized (0.01 to 0.1%) by frequency. This chain joins TRBV5-1 and TRBJ1-4. Germline CDR1 reads SGHRS; CDR2 reads YFSETQ. The length of the CDR3 is 14 residues. The CDR3: CASSLDRANEKLFF.

J is TRBJ1-6 and V is TRBV6-5; TCRdb's D call, TRBD1, is unchecked because there is no DNA. CDR3 length: 17 amino acids. CDR1 and CDR2 (germline): MNHEY, SVGAGI. This chain's CDR3 is CASSYSPQTGGHSPLHF.

According to its frequency, this clonotype is medium-sized (0.01 to 0.1%). The J gene is TRBJ2-2, the V gene TRBV12-3 or TRBV12-4; lacking DNA, the TRBD1 call made by TCRdb goes unchecked. CDR3 length: 17 residues. CDR3 loop: CASSSDREIGNTGELFF.

This clonotype counts as medium-sized by frequency. V gene TRBV5-4 combines with J gene TRBJ2-5; TCRdb indicates TRBD2, and absent DNA this call remains unverified. The CDR3 is made up of 15 amino acids. From germline, CDR1 is SGHNT and CDR2 YYREEE (reference sequence). The CDR3 is CASSQGLVSSETQYF.

The chain combines TRBV27 with TRBJ1-1; TCRdb names TRBD1, which stays unverified in the absence of DNA. The CDR3 has 12 amino acids. Germline V gives CDR1 MNHEY, CDR2 SMNVEV (reference sequence). The chain's CDR3 is CASRPRGGEAFF.

This clonotype is identified as medium-sized from frequency. V usage is TRBV27 and J usage is TRBJ2-7. Germline CDR1 reads MNHEY; CDR2 reads SMNVEV (reference sequence). The CDR3 has 13 residues. CDR3 residues: CASTRRGVYEQYF.

The chain is built from TRBV27 and TRBJ2-1; TCRdb gives TRBD2 as the D gene, but with no DNA this cannot be confirmed. The CDR3 has 17 residues. The germline V gene encodes CDR1 MNHEY and CDR2 SMNVEV (reference sequence). The CDR3 loop reads CASSPSQLAATGNEQFF.

This clonotype is classed as medium-sized by frequency. The chain links TRBV30 to TRBJ1-6; the D call from TCRdb, TRBD1, cannot be confirmed without DNA. This CDR3 comprises 14 residues. Per the germline V gene, CDR1 is GTSNPN and CDR2 is SVGIG (reference sequence). CDR3 loop: CAWSAQQGQSPLHF.

The chain combines TRBV30 with TRBJ2-5; there is no DNA to check the TCRdb D call of TRBD2. CDR1 is GTSNPN and CDR2 is SVGIG in the germline V gene (reference sequence). The CDR3 spans 16 residues. This CDR3 is CASSIDSGSGEVTQYF.

Its frequency marks this clonotype as medium-sized. The chain links TRBV12-3 or TRBV12-4 to TRBJ1-1; with no DNA, the TCRdb D assignment of TRBD1 cannot be verified. CDR3 size: 13 residues. The CDR3 is CASSWTGDTEAFF.

Judged by frequency, this clonotype is medium-sized (0.01 to 0.1%). This chain connects TRBV27 to TRBJ1-6; TCRdb proposes TRBD1, but this gene call is untestable without DNA. Germline values: CDR1 MNHEY, CDR2 SMNVEV (reference sequence). The CDR3 covers 14 residues. CDR3: CASSRRDRNSPLHF.

In terms of frequency, this clonotype is medium-sized. This chain uses TRBV30 with TRBJ1-4. The CDR3 contains 14 residues. Germline CDR1 reads GTSNPN; CDR2 reads SVGIG (reference sequence). Here the CDR3 reads CAWSVLGKSEKLFF.

The V call is TRBV6-1, the J call TRBJ1-2. Germline lookup yields CDR1 MNHNS and CDR2 SASEGT. The CDR3 runs 15 residues. The CDR3: CASSGVDLLNEGYTF.

CDR3 residues: CASTPWSGDVNTQYF. The chain employs TRBV27 and TRBJ2-3; the TCRdb D gene call, TRBD1, has no DNA to confirm it. The CDR3 has 15 amino acids. Germline values: CDR1 MNHEY, CDR2 SMNVEV (reference sequence).

This clonotype is called medium-sized based on its frequency. This rearrangement joins TRBV27 to TRBJ2-3; TCRdb lists TRBD2, though no DNA is available to test this call. The CDR3 runs to 14 residues. Germline V gene data show CDR1 as MNHEY and CDR2 as SMNVEV (reference sequence). CDR3 region: CASTQRGLTDTQYF.

Frequency places this clonotype as medium-sized. V and J are TRBV6-5 and TRBJ2-7. Germline V gene sequence: CDR1 MNHEY, CDR2 SVGAGI. This CDR3 is built from 13 residues. CDR3 residues: CASSLRGSHEQYF.

Judged by frequency, this clonotype is medium-sized. This chain joins TRBV7-6 and TRBJ2-2; the D gene TCRdb calls, TRBD2, cannot be checked with no DNA. CDR1 is SGHVS, CDR2 FNYEAQ, per germline. There are 17 residues in the CDR3. The CDR3 is CASSLVVRLVEPGELFF.

V gene TRBV12-3 or TRBV12-4 combines with J gene TRBJ2-1; TCRdb outputs TRBD2, but without DNA this stays unchecked. CDR3 length equals 19 residues. CDR3 sequence reads: CASSFPTGLAGGHLDEQFF.

V gene TRBV5-8 combines with J gene TRBJ1-1. The CDR3 loop spans 13 amino acids. Per the germline V gene, CDR1 is SGHTS and CDR2 is YDEGEE. CDR3 residues: CASSLEGSTEAFF.

Judged by frequency, this clonotype is medium-sized. This sequence joins TRBV6-5 and TRBJ1-2; TCRdb calls TRBD1, which cannot be checked without DNA. Germline V gives CDR1 MNHEY, CDR2 SVGAGI. The CDR3 is 16 amino acids. The CDR3 is CASSLHRGLVANGYTF.

Judged by frequency, this clonotype is medium-sized. The CDR3 protein is CASTVGTSGYNEQFF. The V and J genes are TRBV19 and TRBJ2-1; TCRdb's D gene call, TRBD2, goes unchecked for lack of DNA. CDR3 size: 15 residues. CDR1 and CDR2 (germline): LNHDA, SQIVND (reference sequence).